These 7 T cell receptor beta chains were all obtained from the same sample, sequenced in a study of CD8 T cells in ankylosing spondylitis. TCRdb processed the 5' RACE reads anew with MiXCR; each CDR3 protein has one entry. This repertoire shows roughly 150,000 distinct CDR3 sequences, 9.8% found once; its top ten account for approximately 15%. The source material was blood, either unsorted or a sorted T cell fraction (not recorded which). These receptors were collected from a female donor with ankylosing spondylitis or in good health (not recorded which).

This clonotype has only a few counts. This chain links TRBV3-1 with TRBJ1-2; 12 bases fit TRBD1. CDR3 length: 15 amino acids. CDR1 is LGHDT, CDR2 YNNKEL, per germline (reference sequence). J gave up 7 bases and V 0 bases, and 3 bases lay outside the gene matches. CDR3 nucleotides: TGTGCCAGCAGCCAAGAAGGGACAGGGGGCGGTGGCTACACCTTC. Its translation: CASSQEGTGGGGYTF.

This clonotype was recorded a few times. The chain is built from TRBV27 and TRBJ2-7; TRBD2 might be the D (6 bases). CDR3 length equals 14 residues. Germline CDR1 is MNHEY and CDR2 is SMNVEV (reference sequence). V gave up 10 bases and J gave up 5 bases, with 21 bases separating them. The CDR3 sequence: CAITRARECHEQYF. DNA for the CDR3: TGTGCCATCACCCGGGCACGGGAGTGCCACGAGCAGTACTTC.

The CDR3: CSARVSGRMYNEQFF. Here the CDR3 DNA reads TGCAGTGCTAGAGTTAGCGGGAGGATGTACAATGAGCAGTTCTTC. This chain connects TRBV20-1 to TRBJ2-1; TRBD2 agrees at 10 bases. Germline V gene data show CDR1 as DFQATT and CDR2 as SNEGSKA (reference sequence). V trimming: 1 base; J trimming: 4 bases; junction bases outside the gene matches: 4. This CDR3 has 15 residues.

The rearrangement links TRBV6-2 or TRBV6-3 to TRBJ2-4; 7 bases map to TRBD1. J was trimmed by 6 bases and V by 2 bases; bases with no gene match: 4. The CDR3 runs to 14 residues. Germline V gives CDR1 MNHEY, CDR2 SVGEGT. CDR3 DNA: TGTGCCAGCAGTTACCAATGGACAGGAAACATTCAGTACTTC. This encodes CASSYQWTGNIQYF.

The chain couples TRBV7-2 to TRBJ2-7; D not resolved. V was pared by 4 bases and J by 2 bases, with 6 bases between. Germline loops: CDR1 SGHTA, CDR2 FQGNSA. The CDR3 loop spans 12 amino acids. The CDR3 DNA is TGTGCCAGCAGCTCCCCCCCCTACGAGCAGTACTTC. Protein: CASSSPPYEQYF.

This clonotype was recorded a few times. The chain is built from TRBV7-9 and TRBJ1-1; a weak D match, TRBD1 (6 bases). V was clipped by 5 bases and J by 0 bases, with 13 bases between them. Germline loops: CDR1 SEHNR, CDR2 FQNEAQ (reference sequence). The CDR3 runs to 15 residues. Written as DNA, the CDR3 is TGTGCCAGCAGCCCCCGGGACATGGTGAACACTGAAGCTTTCTTT. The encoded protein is CASSPRDMVNTEAFF.

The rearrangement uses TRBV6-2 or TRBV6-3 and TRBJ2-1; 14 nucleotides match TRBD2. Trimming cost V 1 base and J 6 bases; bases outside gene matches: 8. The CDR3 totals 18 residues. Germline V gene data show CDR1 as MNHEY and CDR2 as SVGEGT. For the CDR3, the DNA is TGTGCCAGCAGTTACTACCCCTTGACTAGCGGGAGGGCCAATGAGCAGTTCTTC. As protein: CASSYYPLTSGRANEQFF.